Following are 9 T cell receptor beta chains from one sample sequenced in a study of read filtering for tumor transcriptome and immune sequencing. From around 440 ng of RNA, a library with molecular barcoded alpha/delta and beta/gamma adaptors was made. MiXCR, applied by TCRdb to the reads, yields one record per CDR3 protein. This table holds approximately 62,000 distinct CDR3 sequences, less than 20% found once. The sample was a population of CD138-negative cells sorted from bone marrow. The source of these receptors is a donor over 35 with multiple myeloma.

This clonotype has ten or more counts. The genes are TRBV2 and TRBJ2-1; the D is unclear. Between the trimmed V and J ends, which lost 8 bases and 9 bases, there was a span of 8 bases. CDR1 and CDR2 (germline): SNHLY, FYNNEI. The CDR3 spans 10 residues. The CDR3 reads CASGPREQFF. In DNA, the CDR3 is TGTGCCAGCGGACCCCGTGAGCAGTTCTTC.

This clonotype has at least ten counts. The chain combines TRBV20-1 with TRBJ2-5; possibly TRBD2 for D (6 bases). The V gene lost 3 bases and the J gene lost 4 bases, with 21 bases spanning the gap. This CDR3 region has 16 residues. Germline V gene lookup returns CDR1 DFQATT and CDR2 SNEGSKA (reference sequence). Written as DNA, the CDR3 is TGCAGTGCTAGCCCAATTGGGTTAGCGGACCGAGAGACCCAGTACTTC. As protein: CSASPIGLADRETQYF.

The table lists this clonotype with many counts. CDR3: CASSFRDSQETQYF. In DNA, the CDR3 is TGTGCCAGCAGTTTCCGGGACAGTCAAGAGACCCAGTACTTC. This chain uses TRBV28 with TRBJ2-5; 7 nucleotides align to TRBD1. The CDR3 spans 14 residues. CDR1 and CDR2 from the germline V gene are MDHEN and SYDVKM. V dropped 3 bases and J dropped 2; count of bases not matched to a gene: 3.

The chain carries TRBV6-2 or TRBV6-3 and TRBJ1-1, with D maybe TRBD1 (6 bases). Germline V gives CDR1 MNHEY, CDR2 SVGEGT. The CDR3 loop spans 13 amino acids. V lost 9 bases and J lost 11, with 22 bases in between. CDR3 DNA sequence: TGTGCCAGTGCAATGGGGGGGCAGATGGTCGCTTTCTTT. Its translation: CASAMGGQMVAFF.

As concerns this clonotype: The CDR3 carries no conserved terminal phenylalanine or tryptophan, so it likely arises from a read error. The CDR3 loop is CASSVGGTDTQYL. The CDR3 DNA reads as TGTGCCAGCAGCGTAGGGGGGACAGATACGCAGTATCTA. The chain has TRBV9 and TRBJ2-3; D assignment may be TRBD1 or TRBD2 (5 bases each). The ends were cut back, 0 bases at V and 3 bases at J, with 5 bases in the middle. The CDR3 consists of 13 residues. CDR1 is SGDLS and CDR2 is YYNGEE in the germline V gene.

The chain carries TRBV30 and TRBJ2-7; no clear D. Germline loops: CDR1 GTSNPN, CDR2 SVGIG (reference sequence). The CDR3 runs to 11 residues. The germline V and J ends were trimmed by 5 bases and 3 bases, with 8 bases remaining between them. The CDR3 is CAWGNLYEQYF. The CDR3 DNA reads TGTGCCTGGGGGAACCTCTACGAGCAGTACTTC.

This clonotype was seen at least ten times. V gene TRBV20-1 combines with J gene TRBJ2-7; 9 bases fit TRBD1. V gave up 6 bases and J gave up 4 bases; unmatched junction bases: 7. This CDR3 spans 13 amino acids. Per the germline V gene, CDR1 is DFQATT and CDR2 is SNEGSKA (reference sequence). CDR3 protein: CSAWDRVLYEQYF. For the CDR3, the DNA is TGCAGTGCCTGGGACAGGGTACTGTACGAGCAGTACTTC.

This clonotype has only one observation. This may be a read error, as it is one base from a much larger clone. The chain couples TRBV20-1 to TRBJ2-7; possibly TRBD2 for D (6 bases). This CDR3 has 16 residues. V was cut by 4 bases and J by 5 bases, with 24 bases left in between. Germline loops: CDR1 DFQATT, CDR2 SNEGSKA (reference sequence). This chain's CDR3 is CSATTSGSATSHEQYF. CDR3 coding DNA: TGCAGTGCTACGACTAGTGGGAGTGCCACTTCCCACGAGCAGTACTTC.

This clonotype occurred many times. The chain's CDR3 is CASTRGDSRDTQYF. The DNA for the CDR3 is TGTGCCAGCACCCGAGGGGACTCACGAGATACGCAGTATTTT. The chain carries TRBV3-1 and TRBJ2-3, with D perhaps matching TRBD2 (6 bases). This CDR3 has 14 residues. V was clipped by 7 bases and J by 5 bases, with 16 bases between them. Germline loops: CDR1 LGHDT, CDR2 YNNKEL (reference sequence).